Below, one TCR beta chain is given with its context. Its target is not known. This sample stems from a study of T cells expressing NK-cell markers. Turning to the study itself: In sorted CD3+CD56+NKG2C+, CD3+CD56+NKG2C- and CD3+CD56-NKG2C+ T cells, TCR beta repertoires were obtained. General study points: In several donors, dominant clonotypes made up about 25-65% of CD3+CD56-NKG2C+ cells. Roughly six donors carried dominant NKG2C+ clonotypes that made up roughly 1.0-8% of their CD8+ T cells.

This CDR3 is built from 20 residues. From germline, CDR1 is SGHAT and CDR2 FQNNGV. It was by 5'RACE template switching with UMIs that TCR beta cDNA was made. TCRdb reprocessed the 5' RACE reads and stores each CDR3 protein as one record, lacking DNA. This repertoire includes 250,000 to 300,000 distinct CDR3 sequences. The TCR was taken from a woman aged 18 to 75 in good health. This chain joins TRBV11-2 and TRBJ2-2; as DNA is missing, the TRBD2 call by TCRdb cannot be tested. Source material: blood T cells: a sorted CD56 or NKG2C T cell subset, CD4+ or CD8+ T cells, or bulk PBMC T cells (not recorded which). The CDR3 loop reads CASSATGVSGTPDWTGELFF.